Listed below are T cell receptor beta chains from one sample, sequenced in a study of cytomegalovirus exposure and HLA in healthy donors. Method: immunoSEQ multiplex PCR; TCRdb's copy keeps in-frame clones and lacks some. The sample lists tens of thousands of clones, about 80% occurring once. Sequenced input: PBMCs. These receptors all come from a female donor in good health and CMV-seronegative. Both conserved end residues are part of each CDR3. A D gene is named only where the DNA matches it firmly. Clone size is given for some rows only: seen once, a few or many times, or a class if the clone is expanded.

abundance: .; j_gene: TRBJ2-7; v_gene: TRBV19; d_gene: .; CDR3aa: CASSRRDSVTYEQYF; CDR3nt: TGTGCCAGTAGTAGGCGGGACTCCGTTACCTACGAGCAGTACTTC
abundance: .; j_gene: TRBJ1-2; v_gene: TRBV7-9; d_gene: TRBD1; CDR3aa: CTGTDDNYGYTF; CDR3nt: TGCACCGGGACAGACGATAACTATGGCTACACCTTC
abundance: .; j_gene: TRBJ2-1; v_gene: TRBV6-6; d_gene: .; CDR3aa: CASSYSDVSLGEQFF; CDR3nt: TGTGCCAGCAGTTACTCTGACGTCTCGCTAGGTGAGCAGTTCTTC
abundance: .; j_gene: TRBJ2-7; v_gene: TRBV30; d_gene: TRBD1; CDR3aa: CAWSVGRGLYEQYF; CDR3nt: TGTGCCTGGAGTGTAGGCAGGGGGCTCTACGAGCAGTACTTC
abundance: .; j_gene: TRBJ2-1; v_gene: TRBV5-4; d_gene: TRBD2; CDR3aa: CASSLEVAGAYNEQFF; CDR3nt: TGTGCCAGCAGCTTGGAGGTGGCGGGAGCCTACAATGAGCAGTTCTTC
abundance: .; j_gene: TRBJ2-7; v_gene: TRBV6-1; d_gene: TRBD2; CDR3aa: CATHSLAGVTYEQYF; CDR3nt: TGTGCCACCCATTCCCTAGCGGGTGTTACCTACGAGCAGTACTTC
abundance: .; j_gene: TRBJ2-3; v_gene: TRBV12-2; d_gene: .; CDR3aa: CASRFELALTDTQYF; CDR3nt: TGTGCAAGTCGCTTCGAACTAGCCCTGACAGATACGCAGTATTTT
abundance: .; j_gene: TRBJ2-1; v_gene: TRBV5-4; d_gene: TRBD2; CDR3aa: CASSPQLAGGPNEQFF; CDR3nt: TGTGCCAGCAGCCCCCAACTAGCGGGGGGCCCCAATGAGCAGTTCTTC
abundance: few; j_gene: TRBJ1-4; v_gene: TRBV18; d_gene: .; CDR3aa: CASSPWPPKSGEKLFF; CDR3nt: TGTGCCAGCTCACCATGGCCACCTAAAAGCGGTGAAAAACTGTTTTTT
abundance: once; j_gene: TRBJ1-2; v_gene: TRBV18; d_gene: .; CDR3aa: CASSPVEGGSYGYTF; CDR3nt: TGTGCCAGCTCACCGGTCGAAGGGGGTAGCTATGGCTACACCTTC
abundance: once; j_gene: TRBJ2-3; v_gene: TRBV6-5; d_gene: TRBD1; CDR3aa: CASSETGATQYF; CDR3nt: TGTGCCAGCAGTGAAACAGGGGCAACGCAGTATTTT
abundance: .; j_gene: TRBJ2-1; v_gene: TRBV27; d_gene: TRBD2; CDR3aa: CASKASGYNEQFF; CDR3nt: TGTGCCAGTAAAGCTAGCGGATACAATGAGCAGTTCTTC
abundance: .; j_gene: TRBJ2-1; v_gene: TRBV5-6; d_gene: TRBD2; CDR3aa: CASSLSTSGRVGRGEQFF; CDR3nt: TGTGCCAGCAGCCTGTCGACTAGCGGGAGAGTGGGTCGGGGGGAGCAGTTCTTC
abundance: .; j_gene: TRBJ2-1; v_gene: TRBV10-2; d_gene: TRBD1; CDR3aa: CASRGTGYNEQFF; CDR3nt: TGCGCCAGCAGGGGGACAGGATACAATGAGCAGTTCTTC
abundance: .; j_gene: TRBJ1-1; v_gene: TRBV5-1; d_gene: .; CDR3aa: CASSPPGVVNTEAFF; CDR3nt: TGCGCCAGCAGCCCCCCCGGGGTAGTGAACACTGAAGCTTTCTTT
abundance: few; j_gene: TRBJ2-7; v_gene: TRBV27; d_gene: .; CDR3aa: CASSRLAAGYEQYF; CDR3nt: TGTGCCAGCAGTCGCTTGGCGGCGGGCTACGAGCAGTACTTC
abundance: .; j_gene: TRBJ1-3; v_gene: TRBV6-1; d_gene: .; CDR3aa: CASRETGLSGNTIYF; CDR3nt: TGTGCCAGCAGAGAGACAGGTCTCTCTGGAAACACCATATATTTT
abundance: .; j_gene: TRBJ2-5; v_gene: TRBV7-7; d_gene: TRBD2; CDR3aa: CASSLERDKTQYF; CDR3nt: TGTGCTAGCAGCTTGGAGCGGGATAAGACCCAGTACTTC
abundance: .; j_gene: TRBJ2-5; v_gene: TRBV11-2; d_gene: TRBD2; CDR3aa: CASSLDRASGGPYQETQYF; CDR3nt: TGTGCCAGCAGCTTAGACAGGGCTAGCGGGGGCCCGTACCAAGAGACCCAGTACTTC
abundance: .; j_gene: TRBJ2-2; v_gene: TRBV5-1; d_gene: .; CDR3aa: CASSLNLLGGASGELFF; CDR3nt: TGCGCCAGCAGCTTGAACCTGTTGGGGGGGGCAAGCGGGGAGCTGTTTTTT
abundance: few; j_gene: TRBJ2-6; v_gene: TRBV6-1; d_gene: .; CDR3aa: CASEISGANVLTF; CDR3nt: TGTGCCAGCGAGATCTCTGGGGCCAACGTCCTGACTTTC
abundance: .; j_gene: TRBJ2-2; v_gene: TRBV7-9; d_gene: TRBD2; CDR3aa: CASSSPGLAVAGELFF; CDR3nt: TGTGCCAGCAGCTCCCCTGGACTAGCGGTGGCCGGGGAGCTGTTTTTT
abundance: .; j_gene: TRBJ2-1; v_gene: TRBV6-5; d_gene: TRBD1; CDR3aa: CASSSGGLYNEQFF; CDR3nt: TGTGCCAGCAGTTCAGGGGGCCTCTACAATGAGCAGTTCTTC
abundance: .; j_gene: TRBJ2-7; v_gene: TRBV5-1; d_gene: TRBD2; CDR3aa: CASSLAQIGTSGSYEQYF; CDR3nt: TGCGCCAGCAGCTTGGCCCAGATTGGGACTAGCGGGAGCTACGAGCAGTACTTC
abundance: .; j_gene: TRBJ2-7; v_gene: TRBV29-1; d_gene: .; CDR3aa: CSVADNHLSYEQYF; CDR3nt: TGCAGCGTTGCGGACAATCACCTCTCCTACGAGCAGTACTTC
abundance: .; j_gene: TRBJ1-5; v_gene: TRBV6-5; d_gene: .; CDR3aa: CASRYLPGGNQPQHF; CDR3nt: TGTGCCAGCAGATACCTCCCCGGGGGGAATCAGCCCCAGCATTTT
abundance: .; j_gene: TRBJ2-1; v_gene: TRBV5-4; d_gene: TRBD2; CDR3aa: CASSYGTSGSSSYNEQFF; CDR3nt: TGTGCCAGCAGCTACGGGACTAGCGGTTCAAGCTCCTACAATGAGCAGTTCTTC
abundance: .; j_gene: TRBJ2-5; v_gene: TRBV19; d_gene: TRBD2; CDR3aa: CASSNPPGTSGRILQETQYF; CDR3nt: TGTGCCAGTAGTAACCCCCCCGGGACTAGCGGGAGGATCCTACAAGAGACCCAGTACTTC
abundance: .; j_gene: TRBJ1-1; v_gene: TRBV4-3; d_gene: .; CDR3aa: CASSQEVGRDTEAFF; CDR3nt: TGCGCCAGCAGCCAAGAGGTCGGGCGGGACACTGAAGCTTTCTTT